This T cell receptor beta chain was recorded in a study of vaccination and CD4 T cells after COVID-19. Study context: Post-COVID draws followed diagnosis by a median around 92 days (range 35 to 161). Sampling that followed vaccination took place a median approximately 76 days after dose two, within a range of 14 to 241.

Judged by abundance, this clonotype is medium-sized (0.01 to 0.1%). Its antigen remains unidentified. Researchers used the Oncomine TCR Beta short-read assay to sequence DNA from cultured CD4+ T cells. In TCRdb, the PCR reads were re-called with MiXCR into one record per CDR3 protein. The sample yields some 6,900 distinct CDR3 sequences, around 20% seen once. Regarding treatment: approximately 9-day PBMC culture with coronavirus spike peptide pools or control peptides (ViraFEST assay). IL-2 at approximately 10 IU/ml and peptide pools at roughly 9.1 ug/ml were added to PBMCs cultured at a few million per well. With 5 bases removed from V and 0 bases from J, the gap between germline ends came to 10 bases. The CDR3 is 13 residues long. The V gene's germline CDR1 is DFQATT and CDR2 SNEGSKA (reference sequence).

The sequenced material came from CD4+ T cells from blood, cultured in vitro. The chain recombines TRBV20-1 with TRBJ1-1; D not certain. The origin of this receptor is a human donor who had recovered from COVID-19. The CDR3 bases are TGCAGTGCTGCCCGGACCATGAACACTGAAGCTTTCTTT. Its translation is CSAARTMNTEAFF.